The next 16 T cell receptor beta chains were all read from a single sample in a study of blood T cell repertoires in COVID-19 (dated by TCRdb to 2018 to 2020). The library relied on the immunoSEQ multiplex PCR assay. The table was pulled from immuneACCESS by TCRdb, which kept in-frame rearrangements only. Such tables lose some clones; where checked, under half of the loss comes from unresolved V genes, and the rest has no known cause. The sample has 150,000 or so clones on record, 85% to 90% of them singletons. The top ten clones comprise approximately 6.1% of the sample. Sequenced sample: peripheral blood. The receptor set was obtained from a man aged 80 or over with acute or convalescent COVID-19.

This clone was seen a handful of times. The V and J genes are TRBV5-4 and TRBJ1-1, with a weak D call TRBD1 (6 bases). CDR1 is SGHNT, CDR2 YYREEE, per germline (reference sequence). This CDR3 region has 15 residues. Deletions cut 7 bases from V and 4 bases from J, with 20 bases between. The CDR3 loop reads CASLPKGQGSTEAFF. The CDR3 nucleotides are TGTGCCAGCCTCCCTAAAGGGCAGGGGAGCACTGAAGCTTTCTTT.

This chain links TRBV6-5 with TRBJ1-4; D is undetermined. The CDR3 contains 11 residues. Germline V gene sequence: CDR1 MNHEY, CDR2 SVGAGI. Trimming took off 8 bases at V and 5 bases at J, with 6 bases between the two ends. CDR3 region: CASPSNEKLFF. DNA of the CDR3: TGTGCCAGCCCGAGCAATGAAAAACTGTTTTTT.

About this clone itself: At one end, the junction sequence differs from germline, possibly due to a read error. V is TRBV7-8 and J is TRBJ2-7; D not certain. The CDR3 totals 14 residues. CDR1 and CDR2 from the germline V gene are SGHVS and FQNEAQ. CDR3 DNA: TGTGCCAGCAGCTTAATACTAAACTCCAACGAGCAGTACTTC. It codes for CASSLILNSNEQYF.

This rearrangement joins TRBV5-4 to TRBJ1-5, with no clear D. V lost 0 bases and J 8 bases, leaving 9 bases between the germline ends. The CDR3 has 13 residues. Germline values: CDR1 SGHNT, CDR2 YYREEE (reference sequence). This CDR3 is CASSLGIGEPQHF. The CDR3 nucleotides are TGTGCCAGCAGCTTGGGGATCGGGGAGCCCCAGCATTTT.

This clone was observed once. CDR3 sequence (DNA): TGCGCCAGCAGCTTGGAGCATGGGGGGGTCACTGAAGCTTTCTTT. Its protein product is CASSLEHGGVTEAFF. The V gene is TRBV5-1, the J gene TRBJ1-1; tentative D call: TRBD1 (5 bases). The CDR3 covers 15 residues. Germline-derived CDR1 and CDR2 are SGHRS and YFSETQ. With 0 bases removed from V and 4 bases from J, the gap between germline ends came to 13 bases.

This sequence joins TRBV6-5 and TRBJ1-1, with D uncertain. The CDR3 is made up of 14 amino acids. Deletions cut 6 bases from V and 1 base from J, with 12 bases between. The germline CDR1 and CDR2 sequences are MNHEY and SVGAGI. The CDR3 protein is CASSQAHRNTEAFF. The CDR3 DNA sequence: TGTGCCAGCAGCCAGGCCCACCGGAACACTGAAGCTTTCTTT.

The V gene is TRBV28, the J gene TRBJ1-2, with D unclear. V lost 7 bases to trimming and J lost 6 bases, with 15 bases between them. The CDR3 is 13 residues long. Germline CDR1 MDHEN, CDR2 SYDVKM. CDR3 bases: TGTGCCAGCAAGCTTCAAGATCACGATGGCTACACCTTC. This sequence encodes CASKLQDHDGYTF.

The chain links TRBV5-1 to TRBJ2-3; D unresolved. Trimming took off 3 bases at V and 3 bases at J, with 2 bases between the two ends. The CDR3 is 11 residues long. Germline V lookup: CDR1 SGHRS, CDR2 YFSETQ. The CDR3 reads CASSSTDTQYF. CDR3 coding DNA: TGCGCCAGCAGCTCTACAGATACGCAGTATTTT.

This rearrangement joins TRBV28 to TRBJ1-6, with D tentatively TRBD1 (6 bases). V dropped 8 bases and J dropped 7 bases, with 18 bases sitting between them. This CDR3 comprises 15 residues. Germline CDR1 is MDHEN and CDR2 is SYDVKM. The CDR3 protein is CASAPNRVGNSPLHF. The CDR3 nucleotides are TGTGCCAGCGCCCCCAACAGGGTGGGCAATTCACCCCTCCACTTT.

The CDR3 sequence is CASSRDYTGELFF. The CDR3 nucleotides are TGTGCCAGCAGCCGGGACTACACCGGGGAGCTGTTTTTT. The chain recombines TRBV7-2 with TRBJ2-2; perhaps TRBD2 as D (6 bases). CDR1 and CDR2 from the germline V gene are SGHTA and FQGNSA. Trimming took off 5 bases at V and 3 bases at J, with 7 bases between the two ends. This CDR3 spans 13 amino acids.

This chain uses TRBV28 with TRBJ1-2, with 7 positions matching TRBD1. The CDR3 extends over 13 amino acids. V lost 7 bases and J lost 4; bases outside the gene matches: 6. CDR1 MDHEN and CDR2 SYDVKM come from the germline V gene. The CDR3 DNA sequence: TGTGCCAGCAACAGGGGAGGCGGCTATGGCTACACCTTC. This sequence encodes CASNRGGGYGYTF.

This sequence joins TRBV18 and TRBJ1-1, with D uncertain. The CDR3 spans 13 residues. Germline CDR1 is KGHSH and CDR2 is LQKENI. The V and J ends lost 3 bases and 0 bases respectively, with 5 bases between them. The CDR3 sequence: CASSPILNTEAFF. The CDR3 DNA is TGTGCCAGCTCACCTATTTTGAACACTGAAGCTTTCTTT.

The chain is built from TRBV6-5 and TRBJ2-7, with a tentative D call TRBD2 (5 bases). Germline loops: CDR1 MNHEY, CDR2 SVGAGI. The CDR3 is 13 residues long. The V end was cut by 5 bases, the J end by 1 base, with 9 bases between. Written as DNA, the CDR3 is TGTGCCAGCAGTCCGGGAAAATCCTACGAGCAGTACTTC. This gives the protein CASSPGKSYEQYF.

The rearrangement links TRBV5-5 to TRBJ2-2; D might be TRBD1 (6 bases). CDR1 is SGHKS, CDR2 YYEKEE, per germline (reference sequence). V lost 3 bases, J lost 4 bases, and 16 bases lay in between. The CDR3 has 16 amino acids. CDR3 DNA: TGTGCCAGCAGCTGGGGGCCCCGAGGTAGCACCGGGGAGCTGTTTTTT. Encoded protein: CASSWGPRGSTGELFF.

The chain links TRBV28 to TRBJ2-6; the match to TRBD2 covers 8 bases. The CDR3 is 15 residues long. The V gene's germline CDR1 is MDHEN and CDR2 SYDVKM. V was clipped by 10 bases and J by 12 bases; unmatched bases: 17. Here the CDR3 DNA reads TGTGCCATCCGGGCGGGGGGACCTGGAGAAGGCGTCCTGACTTTC. Protein product: CAIRAGGPGEGVLTF.

The V call is TRBV5-4, the J call TRBJ1-1; possible D gene TRBD1, 6 bases. V was pared by 0 bases and J by 5 bases, with 11 bases between. CDR3 length: 14 amino acids. Germline V CDR1 and CDR2: SGHNT, YYREEE (reference sequence). The CDR3 nucleotides are TGTGCCAGCAGCTTGGAGGGGGGGATAACTGAAGCTTTCTTT. Amino acid sequence: CASSLEGGITEAFF.